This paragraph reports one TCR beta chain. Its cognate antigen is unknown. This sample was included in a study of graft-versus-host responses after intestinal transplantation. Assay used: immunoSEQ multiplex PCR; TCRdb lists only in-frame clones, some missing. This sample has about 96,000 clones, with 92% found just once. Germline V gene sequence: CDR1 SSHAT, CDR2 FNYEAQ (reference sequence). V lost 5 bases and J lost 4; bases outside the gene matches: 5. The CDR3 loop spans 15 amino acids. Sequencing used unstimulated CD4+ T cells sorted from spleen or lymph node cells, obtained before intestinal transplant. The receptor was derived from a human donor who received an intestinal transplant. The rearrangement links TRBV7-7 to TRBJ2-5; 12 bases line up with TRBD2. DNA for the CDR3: TGTGCCAGCAGCCCCACTAGCGGGGGGTTAGAGACCCAGTACTTC. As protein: CASSPTSGGLETQYF.